A selection of T cell receptor beta chains follows, all from one sample in a study of blood T cell repertoires in COVID-19. Method: immunoSEQ multiplex PCR; TCRdb's copy keeps in-frame clones and lacks some. The table shows 300,000 to 350,000 clones, with roughly 89% occurring only once. The sample taken for sequencing was peripheral blood. The receptors were sampled from a young man with COVID-19, enrolled during active disease. Each CDR3 is given with its conserved first and last residue. The order of the fields is clone size, V gene, D gene, J gene, CDR3 protein, CDR3 DNA. D genes are given only for firm matches. Only part of the rows carry a size: once, few, many, or a class if the clone is expanded.

>.|TRBV19|.|TRBJ2-3
CASSILGGPSDTQYF
TGTGCCAGTAGTATTCTAGGGGGACCCTCAGATACGCAGTATTTT
>.|TRBV27|TRBD2|TRBJ2-7
CASSLGGVAYEQYF
TGTGCCAGCAGTTTGGGGGGGGTCGCCTACGAGCAGTACTTC
>.|TRBV10-3|.|TRBJ1-1
CAISEGRGNTEAFF
TGTGCCATCAGTGAAGGGAGGGGGAACACTGAAGCTTTCTTT
>once|TRBV5-8|.|TRBJ1-1
CASSLRDTEAFF
TGTGCCAGCAGCTTACGAGATACTGAAGCTTTCTTT
>.|TRBV19|.|TRBJ1-2
CASHGGEGPNYTF
TGTGCCAGCCACGGGGGAGAGGGTCCGAATTACACCTTC
>.|TRBV7-8|TRBD2|TRBJ2-5
CASSPGLAASSQYF
TGTGCCAGCAGCCCCGGACTAGCGGCATCGTCCCAGTACTTC
>.|TRBV29-1|TRBD1|TRBJ2-7
CSATGQGGYEQYF
TGCAGCGCTACCGGACAGGGTGGCTACGAGCAGTACTTC
>.|TRBV2|TRBD1|TRBJ1-2
CASSAAQGAIGVGYTF
TGTGCCAGCAGCGCCGCTCAGGGGGCGATTGGGGTTGGCTACACCTTC
>.|TRBV29-1|.|TRBJ2-7
CSVGRSARSGEQYF
TGCAGCGTGGGGCGGAGCGCCAGATCCGGTGAGCAGTACTTC
>.|TRBV13|TRBD2|TRBJ2-1
CASSILAGKYNEQFF
TGTGCCAGCAGCATATTAGCGGGGAAGTACAATGAGCAGTTCTTC
>.|TRBV7-9|.|TRBJ1-4
CASSSGQFNEKLFF
TGTGCCAGCAGCTCCGGACAGTTTAATGAAAAACTGTTTTTT
>few|TRBV28|TRBD1|TRBJ1-3
CASSYRGSIGNTIYF
TGTGCCAGCAGCTACAGGGGTTCGATTGGAAACACCATATATTTT
>.|TRBV12-5|.|TRBJ1-3
CASGLGGGRNTIYF
TGTGCTAGTGGTTTGGGGGGGGGCAGAAACACCATATATTTT
>few|TRBV2|TRBD2|TRBJ2-3
CASRGTNTDTQYF
TGTGCCAGCAGGGGGACTAACACAGATACGCAGTATTTT
>.|TRBV9|TRBD2|TRBJ2-3
CASSVAGRGTDTQYF
TGTGCCAGCAGCGTAGCAGGGAGGGGCACAGATACGCAGTATTTT
>.|TRBV18|TRBD1|TRBJ2-2
CASSPFGQGNTGELFF
TGTGCCAGCTCACCCTTCGGACAGGGCAACACCGGGGAGCTGTTTTTT
>.|TRBV5-6|.|TRBJ1-2
CASSPPWEEDYGYTF
TGTGCCAGCAGCCCCCCTTGGGAGGAGGACTATGGCTACACCTTC
>.|TRBV28|TRBD1|TRBJ1-2
CASTPPGQGSYGYTF
TGTGCCAGCACGCCCCCGGGACAGGGCTCCTATGGCTACACCTTC
>.|TRBV6-6|TRBD1|TRBJ1-5
CASSYGQGQNQPQHF
TGTGCCAGCAGTTACGGACAGGGCCAAAATCAGCCCCAGCATTTT
>.|TRBV9|.|TRBJ2-1
CASSVAGGQYNEQFF
TGTGCCAGCAGCGTAGCTGGAGGACAGTACAATGAGCAGTTCTTC
>.|TRBV5-1|TRBD2|TRBJ2-4
CASAGTSGGAVNIQYF
TGCGCCAGCGCGGGGACTAGCGGGGGGGCTGTAAACATTCAGTACTTC
>.|TRBV7-6|TRBD1|TRBJ1-1
CASSKTFPYDPTSTGGEAFF
TGTGCCAGCAGCAAAACCTTCCCCTATGACCCCACCTCAACAGGGGGTGAAGCTTTCTTT
>.|TRBV7-8|TRBD1|TRBJ2-2
CASKLNPGQGDTGELFF
TGTGCCAGCAAACTCAACCCGGGACAGGGGGACACCGGGGAGCTGTTTTTT
>.|TRBV7-2|TRBD1|TRBJ1-1
CASSLDRGGMAEAFF
TGTGCCAGCAGCTTAGACAGGGGGGGGATGGCTGAAGCTTTCTTT
>.|TRBV6-2/TRBV6-3|TRBD2|TRBJ2-3
CASSYVAGEADTQYF
TGTGCCAGCAGTTATGTAGCGGGAGAGGCAGATACGCAGTATTTT
>.|TRBV5-4|TRBD2|TRBJ2-5
CASSLLRGSGEFKETQYF
TGTGCCAGCAGCTTGCTTCGGGGTAGCGGGGAATTCAAAGAGACCCAGTACTTC
>.|TRBV5-6|TRBD2|TRBJ2-5
CASSLGAGGPGETQYF
TGTGCCAGCAGCTTGGGAGCGGGGGGGCCCGGGGAGACCCAGTACTTC
>.|TRBV4-1|TRBD2|TRBJ2-5
CASSQDKAGGQETQYF
TGCGCCAGCAGCCAAGATAAAGCGGGGGGCCAAGAGACCCAGTACTTC
>.|TRBV18|.|TRBJ1-5
CASSDMRQVKQPQHF
TGTGCCAGCTCCGATATGAGACAGGTGAAACAGCCCCAGCATTTT